This T cell receptor (beta chain) was obtained from a study of blood T cell repertoires in COVID-19. As for the study in general: Donors in the United States, Italy and Spain gave samples during acute or convalescent COVID-19. The cDNA or gDNA used as material had been derived from T cells, B-cell-depleted T cells, or PBMCs.

V was cut by 5 bases and J by 6 bases, with 14 bases left in between. Per germline, CDR1 GTSNPN and CDR2 SVGIG (reference sequence). The CDR3 is 14 amino acids. Original data processing: Amplification of reference gene primers was used by the study to estimate nucleated cell counts. TCRdb's table, derived via immunoSEQ multiplex PCR, lists solely in-frame clones and lacks some. V and J calls and clone size are as listed in that table; D and trimming were resolved from the DNA. The table records approximately 120,000 clones, 79% of them present only once. V and J are TRBV30 and TRBJ1-6, with a weak D call TRBD1 (6 bases). The source material was peripheral blood. This receptor was taken from a man aged 40-49 years with active or convalescent COVID-19. Here the CDR3 DNA reads TGTGCCTGGGGCCGGGACATGGGTAATTCACCCCTCCACTTT. It translates to CAWGRDMGNSPLHF.